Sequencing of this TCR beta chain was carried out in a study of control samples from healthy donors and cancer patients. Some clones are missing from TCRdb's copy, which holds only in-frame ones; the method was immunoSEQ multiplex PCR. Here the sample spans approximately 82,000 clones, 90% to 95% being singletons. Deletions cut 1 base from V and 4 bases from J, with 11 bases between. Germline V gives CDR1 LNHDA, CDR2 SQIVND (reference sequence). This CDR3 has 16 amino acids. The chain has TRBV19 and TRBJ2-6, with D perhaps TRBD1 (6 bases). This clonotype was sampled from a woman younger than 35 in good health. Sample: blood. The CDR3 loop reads CASSIARQAGANVLTF. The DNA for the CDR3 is TGTGCCAGTAGTATAGCCCGACAGGCCGGGGCCAACGTCCTGACTTTC.